The clone carrying this T cell receptor (beta chain) was detected many times. Multiple V-beta primers and a C-beta primer amplified TCRB from RNA. A C-beta primer primed TCRB cDNA from roughly 0.51 ug RNA. Unique molecular identifiers were not described for the libraries. TCRdb redid the calling of the multiplex PCR reads with MiXCR, one entry per CDR3 protein. The sample includes some 32,000 distinct CDR3 sequences, 50% to 75% seen only once; the top ten take approximately 31%. This record comes from a study of tumor-infiltrating lymphocytes in glioblastoma multiforme. Trimming removed 0 bases from V and 5 bases from J; junction bases left unmatched: 9. From germline, CDR1 is SGHNT and CDR2 YYREEE (reference sequence). The CDR3 loop spans 16 amino acids.

The chain is built from TRBV5-4 and TRBJ2-3; 7 nucleotides match TRBD2. Sequencing input: brain tumor tissue. This clonotype was sampled from a male donor with glioblastoma. This CDR3 is CASSLEPGRAGDTQYF. The CDR3 DNA follows: TGTGCCAGCAGCTTGGAGCCGGGGAGGGCCGGAGATACGCAGTATTTT.